Listed here is a single TCR beta chain. The antigen is unknown. PCR involved 60 Vbeta and 13 Jbeta primers. Profiled with immunoSEQ multiplex PCR; TCRdb holds only in-frame clones, not every one. Of over 100,000 clones detected, about 70% appear once; the ten largest clones hold under 8.5%. Donors likely had unrecorded immune exposures despite being nominally healthy when sampled. These data originate in a study of cytomegalovirus exposure and HLA in healthy donors. Study observations and caveats: CMV antigen specificity of a few CMV-associated chains was confirmed in vitro. As a later analysis revealed, the rate of TCR association differed by HLA locus, with DRB1 most and HLA-C fewest.

Trimming took off 5 bases at V and 9 bases at J, with 11 bases between the two ends. The CDR3 loop spans 12 amino acids. CDR1 is SGHTA, CDR2 FQGNSA, per germline. Sequenced sample: PBMCs. This chain links TRBV7-2 with TRBJ2-1, with D uncertain. The source of this sequence is a male donor in good health and CMV-seronegative. As DNA, the CDR3 is TGTGCCAGCAGCGCCCCGGAGATTGAGCAGTTCTTC. It yields the protein CASSAPEIEQFF. The full variable domain, its missing parts supplied by reference TRBV7-2 and TRBJ2-1, is GAGVSQSPSNKVTEKGKDVELRCDPISGHTALYWYRQSLGQGLEFLIYFQGNSAPDKSGLPSDRFSAERTGGSVSTLTIQRTQQEDSAVYLCASSAPEIEQFFGPGTRLTVL.